Below are 19 T cell receptor beta chains sequenced from a single sample in a study of blood T cells in healthy people across ages. Next came a second PCR, run for about 7 to 12 cycles, which used a sample-barcoded 5' primer along with a J-beta primer mix. TCRdb reprocessed the 5' RACE reads via MiXCR and lists one record per CDR3 protein. The sample has about 680,000 distinct CDR3 sequences, around 49% seen once; the top ten hold roughly 31%. The sequenced sample consisted of blood. Every receptor here comes from a woman in her sixties in good health.

V and J are TRBV12-3 or TRBV12-4 and TRBJ1-6; 7 bases are a match to TRBD1. The V segment lost 5 bases and the J segment 3 bases; nucleotides outside the gene matches: 1. The CDR3 is 14 amino acids. CDR3 DNA: TGTGCCAGCAGTGGGACAGACTATAATTCACCCCTCCACTTT. Protein sequence: CASSGTDYNSPLHF.

V usage is TRBV5-1 and J usage is TRBJ2-7; D unclear. The CDR3 loop spans 13 amino acids. Germline V lookup: CDR1 SGHRS, CDR2 YFSETQ. V was pared by 5 bases and J by 0 bases, with 9 bases between. DNA for the CDR3: TGCGCCAGCAGGGCTAGTGTCTCCTACGAGCAGTACTTC. This sequence encodes CASRASVSYEQYF.

This chain connects TRBV9 to TRBJ1-1, with D possibly being TRBD1 (6 bases). The germline V gene encodes CDR1 SGDLS and CDR2 YYNGEE. This CDR3 contains 14 residues. The V end lost 0 bases, the J end lost 5 bases, and 11 bases lay between the germline ends. DNA of the CDR3: TGTGCCAGCAGCGTAGGGGGGCTGGGGACTGAAGCTTTCTTT. This codes for CASSVGGLGTEAFF.

The chain employs TRBV4-2 and TRBJ2-1, with 11 bases aligning to TRBD2. CDR1 is LGHNA, CDR2 YNFKEQ, per germline. Trimming at V came to 1 base and at J to 9 bases, leaving 17 bases not matched to a gene. The CDR3 sequence is 19 residues long. The DNA of the CDR3 is TGTGCCAGCAGCCAAGGACAGGGGGTAACTAGCGGGAGTTTTGGTGAGCAGTTCTTC. Its protein is CASSQGQGVTSGSFGEQFF.

This clonotype was seen more than once but under ten times. The chain couples TRBV4-2 to TRBJ2-7; 9 positions match TRBD1. CDR1 is LGHNA and CDR2 is YNFKEQ in the germline V gene. V dropped 1 base and J dropped 5; count of bases not matched to a gene: 12. This CDR3 contains 17 residues. The CDR3 sequence: CASSQGVFGQGYNEQYF. DNA for the CDR3: TGTGCCAGCAGCCAAGGGGTATTTGGACAGGGGTACAACGAGCAGTACTTC.

Notes on this clonotype: A much larger clone sits a single nucleotide away, making a read error possible. The chain recombines TRBV6-6 with TRBJ2-7; tentative D call: TRBD1 (6 bases). Germline loops: CDR1 MNHNY, CDR2 SVGAGI (reference sequence). This CDR3 contains 14 residues. The CDR3 spells CASSEQGPYYERYF. CDR3 DNA: TGTGCCAGCAGTGAGCAGGGGCCGTACTACGAGCGGTACTTC.

V and J are TRBV29-1 and TRBJ2-7; D not resolved. The germline gives CDR1 SQVTM, CDR2 ANQGSEA. Deletions cut 1 base from V and 5 bases from J, with 15 bases between. CDR3 length: 14 residues. The CDR3 DNA is TGCAGCGTTGAAGTCCGAGGCCATTCTAACGAGCAGTACTTC. As protein: CSVEVRGHSNEQYF.

The genes are TRBV6-1 and TRBJ1-5; no definite D call. The CDR3 consists of 14 residues. Trimming took off 7 bases at V and 0 bases at J, with 10 bases between the two ends. The V gene's germline CDR1 is MNHNS and CDR2 SASEGT. The CDR3 DNA sequence: TGTGCCAGCATTTCGACACATAGCAATCAGCCCCAGCATTTT. Protein product: CASISTHSNQPQHF.

V is TRBV9 and J is TRBJ2-7, with TRBD2 identical over 9 bases. CDR1 SGDLS and CDR2 YYNGEE come from the germline V gene. This CDR3 spans 16 amino acids. V lost 2 bases to trimming and J lost 3 bases; unmatched junction nucleotides: 9. CDR3 bases: TGTGCCAGCAGCGTCTTTGCTAGCGGGAAAAGCTACGAGCAGTACTTC. This translates into CASSVFASGKSYEQYF.

This clonotype came up a few times. CDR3 sequence (DNA): TGTGCCAGCAGGGACGTGTACGAGCAGTACTTC. Encoded protein: CASRDVYEQYF. This sequence joins TRBV28 and TRBJ2-7; D ambiguous. V was pared by 6 bases and J by 4 bases, with 7 bases between. Looked up from germline, CDR1 is MDHEN and CDR2 is SYDVKM. The CDR3 spans 11 residues.

This rearrangement joins TRBV5-1 to TRBJ2-7; TRBD1 might be the D (5 bases). V lost 0 bases and J lost 7, with 17 bases in between. Germline assignment: CDR1 SGHRS and CDR2 YFSETQ. This CDR3 is built from 15 residues. The CDR3 spells CASSLVAGSLNEQYF. The CDR3 DNA sequence: TGCGCCAGCAGCTTGGTGGCAGGGTCTTTAAATGAGCAGTACTTC. The full variable domain, rest sourced from reference TRBV5-1 and TRBJ2-7, is KAGVTQTPRYLIKTRGQQVTLSCSPISGHRSVSWYQQTPGQGLQFLFEYFSETQRNKGNFPGRFSGRQFSNSRSEMNVSTLELGDSALYLCASSLVAGSLNEQYFGPGTRLTVT.

V is TRBV12-3 or TRBV12-4 and J is TRBJ2-3; 14 bases align to TRBD2. CDR3 length: 16 residues. V lost 3 bases to trimming and J lost 5 bases; unmatched junction nucleotides: 4. The CDR3 coding sequence is TGTGCCAGCAGTTTTGGGACTAGCGGGAGTGGAGATACGCAGTATTTT. Residues: CASSFGTSGSGDTQYF.

The V and J genes are TRBV11-2 and TRBJ2-7; TRBD1 matches at 11 bases. The CDR3 extends over 16 amino acids. The junction had 11 bases not matched to a gene; V was cut back by 5 bases and J by 5 bases. Germline values: CDR1 SGHAT, CDR2 FQNNGV. The CDR3 sequence: CASSEGTGTGGNEQYF. In DNA form, the CDR3 reads TGTGCCAGCAGCGAAGGTACCGGGACAGGGGGGAACGAGCAGTACTTC.

The CDR3 sequence: CAISDLPGLGNEQFF. In nucleotides, the CDR3 is TGTGCCATCAGTGACCTCCCCGGACTAGGGAATGAGCAGTTCTTC. This chain connects TRBV10-3 to TRBJ2-1; TRBD2 agrees at 7 bases. The V segment lost 3 bases and the J segment 7 bases; nucleotides outside the gene matches: 9. Germline V gives CDR1 ENHRY, CDR2 SYGVKD. The CDR3 covers 15 residues.

The chain links TRBV27 to TRBJ1-2, with TRBD1 matching over 7 bases. The CDR3 length is 13 residues. Trimming took 5 bases from V and 8 from J; bases not matched to a gene: 8. CDR1 and CDR2 (germline): MNHEY, SMNVEV (reference sequence). The CDR3 sequence: CASSRDRARGYTF. The CDR3, as DNA: TGTGCCAGCAGTCGTGACAGGGCGAGGGGCTACACCTTC.

The genes are TRBV7-2 and TRBJ2-2, with D tentatively TRBD1 (6 bases). The ends were cut back, 0 bases at V and 2 bases at J, with 16 bases in the middle. The CDR3 covers 18 residues. CDR1 and CDR2 (germline): SGHTA, FQGNSA. CDR3 in DNA: TGTGCCAGCAGCTTAGCCTTCGGACAGAAAAGCAACACCGGGGAGCTGTTTTTT. Translating gives CASSLAFGQKSNTGELFF. The variable domain in full, with the rest retrieved from reference TRBV7-2 and TRBJ2-2, is GAGVSQSPSNKVTEKGKDVELRCDPISGHTALYWYRQSLGQGLEFLIYFQGNSAPDKSGLPSDRFSAERTGGSVSTLTIQRTQQEDSAVYLCASSLAFGQKSNTGELFFGEGSRLTVL.

CDR3: CSVYWTGGGGYTF. In DNA, the CDR3 is TGCAGCGTGTACTGGACAGGGGGAGGAGGCTACACCTTC. This chain connects TRBV29-1 to TRBJ1-2, with 10 bases that match TRBD1. V shed 6 bases and J 8 bases; nucleotides not matched to a gene: 9. The CDR3 contains 13 residues. CDR1 SQVTM and CDR2 ANQGSEA come from the germline V gene.

This clonotype showed up just a few times. The V and J genes are TRBV4-2 and TRBJ2-1; 9 nucleotides match TRBD2. The CDR3 is 17 amino acids. The V gene's germline CDR1 is LGHNA and CDR2 YNFKEQ. V trimming: 1 base; J trimming: 2 bases; junction bases outside the gene matches: 6. DNA for the CDR3: TGTGCCAGCAGCCAAGTGGTGGGACTAGCTACCTACAATGAGCAGTTCTTC. Translated, it gives CASSQVVGLATYNEQFF.

V is TRBV20-1 and J is TRBJ2-4; the D gene is possibly TRBD1 (6 bases). CDR1 DFQATT and CDR2 SNEGSKA come from the germline V gene (reference sequence). Between the trimmed V and J ends, which lost 2 bases and 13 bases, there was a span of 12 bases. This CDR3 is built from 11 residues. CDR3 in DNA: TGCAGTGCTAGAACAGGGCTTGAGCAGTACTTC. Its protein is CSARTGLEQYF.